This TCR beta chain emerged from a study of Graves' ophthalmopathy and Graves' hyperthyroidism. No donor had other autoimmune disease, uncontrolled infection, pregnancy or lactation. Study-level findings and limits: Blood also held most thyroid clonotypes expanded above 0.001 frequency. Stable hyperthyroidism and ophthalmopathy were told apart by a 13-signature model, which achieved less than 90% sensitivity and roughly 80% specificity.

Beta-chain TCR CDR3 regions were amplified from RNA transcripts. An initial RT-PCR round employing HTBI primers preceded a second-round multiplex PCR. One entry per CDR3 protein, called by TCRdb with MiXCR from the multiplex PCR reads. Of over a million distinct CDR3 sequences listed, roughly two fifths were seen once; the top ten hold 8.5% to 14%. This clonotype was found many times. Its antigen is as yet unknown. The V gene lost 0 bases and the J gene lost 2 bases, with 10 bases spanning the gap. Germline loops: CDR1 SNHLY, CDR2 FYNNEI. The CDR3 has 16 residues. V and J are TRBV2 and TRBJ2-2; D is undetermined. Sequences were obtained from peripheral blood or thyroid tissue (not recorded which). This receptor was obtained from an adult man with Graves' hyperthyroidism. The DNA for the CDR3 is TGTGCCAGCAGTGAAGCGAAGGGTCCTAACACCGGGGAGCTGTTTTTT. Translating it yields CASSEAKGPNTGELFF. The full variable domain, with the rest looked up from reference TRBV2 and TRBJ2-2, is EPEVTQTPSHQVTQMGQEVILRCVPISNHLYFYWYRQILGQKVEFLVSFYNNEISEKSEIFDDQFSVERPDGSNFTLKIRSTKLEDSAMYFCASSEAKGPNTGELFFGEGSRLTVL.